Described below is a single TCR beta chain sequence and its context. CDR3 length: 17 residues. Germline lookup yields CDR1 SGDLS and CDR2 YYNGEE. Unmatched junction bases numbered 8, after V lost 4 bases and J lost 2 bases. This entry belongs to a study of T-cell reconstitution after alpha-beta-depleted transplantation in children. Preparing the TCRbeta library involved the use of unique molecular identifiers. TCRdb re-called the PCR reads with MiXCR, one entry per CDR3 protein. The sample gives 450,000 to 600,000 distinct CDR3 sequences, 10% to 15% of which show up once; roughly 2.3% is in the top ten.

This sequence joins TRBV9 and TRBJ2-5; 13 nucleotides line up with TRBD2. This TCR was sampled from a male patient aged 5 to 17 who had a stem cell transplant for acute myeloid leukemia, so the T cells may come from the graft donor. The specimen comprised PBMCs, mostly from graft donor cells, sampled 360 days after TCRalphabeta/CD19-depleted stem cell transplant. The CDR3 is CASSIAAGLAGQETQYF. In DNA, the CDR3 is TGTGCCAGCAGCATCGCTGCGGGACTAGCGGGGCAAGAGACCCAGTACTTC.